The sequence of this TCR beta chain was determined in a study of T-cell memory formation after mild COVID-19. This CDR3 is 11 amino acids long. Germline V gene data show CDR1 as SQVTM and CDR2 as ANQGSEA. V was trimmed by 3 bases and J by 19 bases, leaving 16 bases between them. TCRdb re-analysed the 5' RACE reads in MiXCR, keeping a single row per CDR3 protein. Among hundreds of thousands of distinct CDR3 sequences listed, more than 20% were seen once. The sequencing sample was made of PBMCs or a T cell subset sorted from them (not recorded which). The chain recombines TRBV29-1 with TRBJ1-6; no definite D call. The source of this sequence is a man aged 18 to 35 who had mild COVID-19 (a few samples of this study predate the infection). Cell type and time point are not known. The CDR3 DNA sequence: TGCAGCGTTGAGGGTCCAGACGGGCTGCACTTT. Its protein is CSVEGPDGLHF.